This T cell receptor beta chain was identified in a study of blood T cell repertoires in COVID-19. Study-level information: PBMCs, B-cell-depleted T cells, or T cells were the source of the cDNA or gDNA that made up the material.

In the source study's methods: Amplified reference gene primers provided the basis for estimating nucleated cell counts. Using immunoSEQ multiplex PCR, the repertoire was profiled, and TCRdb retains in-frame clones only, with some absent. V and J calls and clone size are as listed in that table; D and trimming were resolved from the DNA. The data show around 300,000 clones, just under 90% seen once. This clone was recorded only once. This CDR3 region has 18 residues. CDR1 and CDR2 from the germline V gene are WSHSY and SAAADI. With 0 bases clipped from V and 8 bases from J, the junction kept 14 bases outside the gene matches. Participants were aged 18 to 89 years, lived in 24 US areas, and enrolled virtually.

This TCR was recovered from a woman in her thirties who had recovered from COVID-19. This chain joins TRBV10-2 and TRBJ2-1, with 9 bases aligning to TRBD2. The sample comprised PBMCs or T cells enriched from blood (not recorded which). The CDR3 reads CASSESIYPGLARDEQFF. The CDR3, as DNA: TGCGCCAGCAGTGAGTCGATTTATCCGGGACTAGCTCGCGATGAGCAGTTCTTC.